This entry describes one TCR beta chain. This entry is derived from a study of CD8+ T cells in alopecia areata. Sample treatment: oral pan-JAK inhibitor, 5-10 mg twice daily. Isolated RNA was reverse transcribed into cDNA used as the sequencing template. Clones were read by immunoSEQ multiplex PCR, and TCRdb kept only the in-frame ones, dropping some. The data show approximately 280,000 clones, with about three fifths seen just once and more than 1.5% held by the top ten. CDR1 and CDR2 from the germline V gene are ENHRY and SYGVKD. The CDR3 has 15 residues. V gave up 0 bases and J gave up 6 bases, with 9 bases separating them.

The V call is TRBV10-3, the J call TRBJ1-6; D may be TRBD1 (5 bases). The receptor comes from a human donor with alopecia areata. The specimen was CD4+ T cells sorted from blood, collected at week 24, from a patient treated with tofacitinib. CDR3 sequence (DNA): TGTGCCATCAGTGAGTCTGTAGGGGCTAATTCACCCCTCCACTTT. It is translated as CAISESVGANSPLHF.